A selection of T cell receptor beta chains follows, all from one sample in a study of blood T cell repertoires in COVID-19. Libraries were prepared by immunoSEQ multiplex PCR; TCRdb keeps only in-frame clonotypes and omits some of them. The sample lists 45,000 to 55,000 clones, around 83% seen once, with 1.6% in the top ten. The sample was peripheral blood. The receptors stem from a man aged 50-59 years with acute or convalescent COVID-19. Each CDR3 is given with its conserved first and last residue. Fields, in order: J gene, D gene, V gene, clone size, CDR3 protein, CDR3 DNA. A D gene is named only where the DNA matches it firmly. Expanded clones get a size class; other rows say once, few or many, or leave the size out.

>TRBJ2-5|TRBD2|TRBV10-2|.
CASSEWTSGAVEIQYF
TGCGCCAGCAGTGAGTGGACTAGCGGGGCAGTAGAGATCCAGTACTTC
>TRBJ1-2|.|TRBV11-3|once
CASSLDKGFGYTF
TGTGCCAGCAGCTTAGATAAGGGGTTTGGCTACACCTTC
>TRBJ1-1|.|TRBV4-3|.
CASSQGSNTEAFF
TGCGCCAGCAGCCAAGGGAGTAACACTGAAGCTTTCTTT
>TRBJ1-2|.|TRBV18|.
CASSPAPPAGGSYYGYTF
TGTGCCAGCTCACCAGCCCCCCCAGCGGGGGGCTCTTACTATGGCTACACCTTC
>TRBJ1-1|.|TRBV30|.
CAWSPRTVMNTEAFF
TGTGCCTGGAGTCCCCGGACAGTAATGAACACTGAAGCTTTCTTT
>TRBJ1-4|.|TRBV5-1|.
CASSSGGSREKLFF
TGCGCCAGCAGCTCGGGTGGTTCCCGCGAAAAACTGTTTTTT
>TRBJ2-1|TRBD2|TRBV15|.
CATSRDNAGGRGHEQFF
TGTGCCACCAGCAGAGATAACGCGGGGGGCAGGGGCCATGAGCAGTTCTTC
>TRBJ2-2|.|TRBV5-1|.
CASSLNTGELFF
TGCGCCAGCAGCCTAAACACCGGGGAGCTGTTTTTT
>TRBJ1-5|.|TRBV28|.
CASRSGTLASQPQHF
TGTGCCAGCAGATCCGGGACATTGGCTAGTCAGCCCCAGCATTTT
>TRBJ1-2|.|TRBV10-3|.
CAISEDDTHGYTF
TGTGCCATCAGTGAAGACGACACACATGGCTACACCTTC
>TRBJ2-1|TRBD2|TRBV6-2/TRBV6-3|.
CASSYSGRALYEQFF
TGTGCCAGCAGTTACAGCGGGAGGGCCCTCTATGAGCAGTTCTTC
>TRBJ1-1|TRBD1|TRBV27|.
CASSLGYMGQAITGAFF
TGTGCCAGCAGTTTAGGCTATATGGGACAGGCGATAACAGGGGCTTTCTTT
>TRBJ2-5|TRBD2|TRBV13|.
CASSFRTSFETQYF
TGTGCCAGCAGCTTCCGGACTAGCTTCGAGACCCAGTACTTC
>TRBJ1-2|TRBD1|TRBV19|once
CASSLRAGTGGVGYGYTF
TGTGCCAGTAGTCTCCGCGCCGGGACAGGGGGTGTGGGCTATGGCTACACCTTC
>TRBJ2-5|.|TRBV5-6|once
CASSSDLQETQYF
TGTGCCAGCAGCTCGGACTTACAAGAGACCCAGTACTTC
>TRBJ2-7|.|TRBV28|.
CASSSSGIYEQYF
TGTGCCAGCAGTTCATCAGGGATCTACGAGCAGTACTTC
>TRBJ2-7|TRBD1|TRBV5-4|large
CASSALRQGGNYEQYF
TGTGCCAGCAGCGCGCTACGACAGGGGGGAAACTACGAGCAGTACTTC
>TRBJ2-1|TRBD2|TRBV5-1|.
CASSPGTSGVGNEQFF
TGCGCCAGCAGCCCCGGGACTAGCGGGGTAGGCAATGAGCAGTTCTTC
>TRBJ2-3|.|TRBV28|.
CASSLGTGTPGTDTQYF
TGTGCCAGCAGTTTAGGAACCGGGACACCTGGCACAGATACGCAGTATTTT
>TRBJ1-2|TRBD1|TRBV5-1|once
CASSRGTGGYYGYTF
TGCGCCAGCAGTCGGGGGACAGGGGGCTACTATGGCTACACCTTC
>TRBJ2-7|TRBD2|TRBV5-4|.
CASSLVAGDVYEQYF
TGTGCCAGCAGCTTGGTAGCGGGGGATGTCTACGAGCAGTACTTC
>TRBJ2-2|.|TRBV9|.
CASSAPLGGPGELFF
TGTGCCAGCAGCGCACCTCTGGGGGGGCCCGGGGAGCTGTTTTTT
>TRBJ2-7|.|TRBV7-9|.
CASSFSGQVYEQYF
TGTGCCAGCAGCTTTAGCGGACAGGTTTACGAGCAGTACTTC
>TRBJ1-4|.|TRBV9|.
CASSVNSATNEKLFF
TGTGCCAGCAGCGTAAACAGTGCAACTAATGAAAAACTGTTTTTT
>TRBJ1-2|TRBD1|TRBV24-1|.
CATSGADTTDRDGYTF
TGTGCCACCAGTGGGGCCGACACGACCGACAGGGATGGCTACACCTTC
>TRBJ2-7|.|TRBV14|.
CASSQVRLQGEQYF
TGTGCCAGCAGCCAAGTTCGGTTACAGGGCGAGCAGTACTTC
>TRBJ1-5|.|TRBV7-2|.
CASSFKGRSNQPQHF
TGTGCCAGCAGCTTTAAGGGGCGTAGCAATCAGCCCCAGCATTTT
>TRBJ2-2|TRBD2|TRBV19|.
CASRTSGRLHGELFF
TGTGCCAGTCGAACTAGCGGGAGACTTCACGGGGAGCTGTTTTTT
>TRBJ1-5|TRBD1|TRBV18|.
CASSRAPGQGARQPQHF
TGTGCCAGCTCACGGGCTCCGGGACAGGGGGCGCGGCAGCCCCAGCATTTT
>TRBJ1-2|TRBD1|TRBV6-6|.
CASSRGQGAKSKAGYTF
TGTGCCAGCAGTCGGGGACAGGGGGCGAAGTCAAAGGCTGGCTACACCTTC
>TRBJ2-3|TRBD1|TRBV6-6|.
CATRQGDTQYF
TGTGCCACCCGACAGGGGGATACGCAGTATTTT
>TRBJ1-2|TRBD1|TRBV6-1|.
CASSEAGTGRRQGYTF
TGTGCCAGCAGTGAAGCAGGGACAGGGAGACGTCAAGGCTACACCTTC
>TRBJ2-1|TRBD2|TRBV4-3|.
CASSQIKAGGANEQFF
TGCGCCAGCAGCCAAATAAAGGCGGGGGGGGCAAATGAGCAGTTCTTC
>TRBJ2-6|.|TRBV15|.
CATSRDGRSGANVLTF
TGTGCCACCAGCAGAGATGGGCGCTCTGGGGCCAACGTCCTGACTTTC
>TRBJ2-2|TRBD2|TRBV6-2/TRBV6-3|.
CASSRGVTVTGELFF
TGTGCCAGCAGTCGGGGGGTGACAGTCACCGGGGAGCTGTTTTTT